The clone carrying this TCR beta chain appeared once. Original analysis: The assay estimated nucleated cells by amplifying reference gene primers. TCRdb keeps only in-frame clones here, not all; method: immunoSEQ multiplex PCR. V and J calls and clone size come straight from that table; D and trimming were deduced from the DNA. The table records 300,000 to 350,000 clones, 87% of them present only once. The sample originates from a study of blood T cell repertoires in COVID-19. For the study at large: Material from acute and convalescent COVID-19 was sourced from the United States, Italy and Spain.

Losses at the gene ends were 0 bases for V and 8 bases for J; bases not matched to a gene: 1. The CDR3 sequence is 14 residues long. Germline CDR1 reads LGHNA; CDR2 reads YSLEER. The source is a man between 18 and 35 years old with active or convalescent COVID-19. What was sequenced was peripheral blood. The chain employs TRBV4-3 and TRBJ1-6, with 7 bases matching TRBD1. CDR3 loop: CASSQETGDSPLHF. Here the CDR3 DNA reads TGCGCCAGCAGCCAAGAAACAGGGGATTCACCCCTCCACTTT.